Listed below are T cell receptor beta chains from one sample, sequenced in a study of shared clonotypes between healthy human individuals. Sequenced by immunoSEQ multiplex PCR; TCRdb stores in-frame clones only, minus some. The sample yields 2 million to 2.5 million clones, about 92% seen once. Sequenced: naive CD8+ T cells from PBMCs. These receptors came from a man in his late teens or twenties in good health. Some clones in this sample may be carry-over from other donors' samples. Both conserved end residues are part of each CDR3. D genes are given only for firm matches. Some rows mark clone size as missing; the rest say once, few, many or name a class of expanded clone.

clone size: -
V gene: TRBV19
J gene: TRBJ1-5
D gene: -
CDR3 DNA: TGTGCACCCGCCGGGCAGGGAATGGGGCAGCCCCAGCATTTT
CDR3 protein: CAPAGQGMGQPQHF

clone size: -
V gene: TRBV27
J gene: TRBJ1-1
D gene: -
CDR3 DNA: TGTGCCAGCAGTTGGGGGACGGTGAACACTGAAGCTTTCTTT
CDR3 protein: CASSWGTVNTEAFF

clone size: -
V gene: TRBV11-2
J gene: TRBJ2-7
D gene: -
CDR3 DNA: TGTGCCAGCAGCTTAGGGAGTAGCGCCTACGAGCAGTACTTC
CDR3 protein: CASSLGSSAYEQYF

clone size: -
V gene: TRBV5-1
J gene: TRBJ2-4
D gene: -
CDR3 DNA: TGCGCCAGCAGCTTTGACGGAAACATTCAGTACTTC
CDR3 protein: CASSFDGNIQYF

clone size: -
V gene: TRBV6-1
J gene: TRBJ1-2
D gene: TRBD1
CDR3 DNA: TGTGCCAGCAGTGAAAGGGGGACAGGGGGCTATGGCTACACCTTC
CDR3 protein: CASSERGTGGYGYTF

clone size: -
V gene: TRBV9
J gene: TRBJ2-1
D gene: TRBD2
CDR3 DNA: TGTGCCAGCAGCGTAGGCACCGGGAGGGCCACCTACAATGAGCAGTTCTTC
CDR3 protein: CASSVGTGRATYNEQFF

clone size: -
V gene: TRBV7-9
J gene: TRBJ2-7
D gene: -
CDR3 DNA: TGTGCCAGCAGCTTTGTGGGGGACGAGCAGTACTTC
CDR3 protein: CASSFVGDEQYF

clone size: -
V gene: TRBV18
J gene: TRBJ1-3
D gene: -
CDR3 DNA: TGTGCCAGCTCACCATGGGGACTTAGTCGGGCGGACTCTGGAAACACCATATATTTT
CDR3 protein: CASSPWGLSRADSGNTIYF

clone size: -
V gene: TRBV6-1
J gene: TRBJ2-1
D gene: -
CDR3 DNA: TGTGCCAGCAGTGAATACCTGGTGCAGTTCCATGAGCAGTTCTTC
CDR3 protein: CASSEYLVQFHEQFF

clone size: -
V gene: TRBV19
J gene: TRBJ1-1
D gene: -
CDR3 DNA: TGTGCCAGTAGGCCCCGTGGGGGGAGCAACACTGAAGCTTTCTTT
CDR3 protein: CASRPRGGSNTEAFF

clone size: -
V gene: TRBV10-3
J gene: TRBJ2-7
D gene: -
CDR3 DNA: TGTGCCATCGCGGACGGCCCCTACGAGCAGTACTTC
CDR3 protein: CAIADGPYEQYF

clone size: -
V gene: TRBV6-1
J gene: TRBJ1-3
D gene: TRBD1
CDR3 DNA: TGTGCCAGCAGGGAACAGGGGGCGACCATATATTTT
CDR3 protein: CASREQGATIYF

clone size: -
V gene: TRBV10-3
J gene: TRBJ2-1
D gene: TRBD1
CDR3 DNA: TGTGCCATCAGTGAGTCTGCAGGGGGCGCACCCACTGAGCAGTTCTTC
CDR3 protein: CAISESAGGAPTEQFF

clone size: -
V gene: TRBV28
J gene: TRBJ2-3
D gene: TRBD2
CDR3 DNA: TGTGCCAGCGGCGGTGGGGACTACTGGTCTACGCAGTATTTT
CDR3 protein: CASGGGDYWSTQYF

clone size: -
V gene: TRBV2
J gene: TRBJ2-7
D gene: -
CDR3 DNA: TGTGCCAGCAGTGTTTCTCGGCAGGGCTCCTACGAGCAGTACTTC
CDR3 protein: CASSVSRQGSYEQYF

clone size: once
V gene: TRBV19
J gene: TRBJ1-1
D gene: -
CDR3 DNA: TGTGCCAGTAGTCTGGGGGGGATGAACACTGAAGCTTTCTTT
CDR3 protein: CASSLGGMNTEAFF

clone size: -
V gene: TRBV19
J gene: TRBJ1-2
D gene: TRBD1
CDR3 DNA: TGTGCCAGTAGTAACGACAGGGGGAACTATGGCTACACCTTC
CDR3 protein: CASSNDRGNYGYTF

clone size: -
V gene: TRBV28
J gene: TRBJ2-3
D gene: -
CDR3 DNA: TGTGCCAGCACCTCGGACCGTACGCAGTATTTT
CDR3 protein: CASTSDRTQYF

clone size: -
V gene: TRBV25-1
J gene: TRBJ2-1
D gene: -
CDR3 DNA: TGTGCCAGCAGTGAAGGCGCATTTGACCGGGGGGCGCCCCTACTGCAGTTCTTC
CDR3 protein: CASSEGAFDRGAPLLQFF

clone size: -
V gene: TRBV11-3
J gene: TRBJ2-1
D gene: -
CDR3 DNA: TGTGCCAGCAGCTTAGACGCGGACCCTCAAGATGAGCAGTTCTTC
CDR3 protein: CASSLDADPQDEQFF

clone size: -
V gene: TRBV7-9
J gene: TRBJ2-3
D gene: TRBD1
CDR3 DNA: TGTGCCAGCAGCCCTCGGACAGGAAAAGCAGATACGCAGTATTTT
CDR3 protein: CASSPRTGKADTQYF

clone size: -
V gene: TRBV6-5
J gene: TRBJ1-1
D gene: -
CDR3 DNA: TGTGCCAGCAGTTACTCATTAGGGCCTGGGACTGAAGCTTTCTTT
CDR3 protein: CASSYSLGPGTEAFF

clone size: -
V gene: TRBV27
J gene: TRBJ2-7
D gene: TRBD1
CDR3 DNA: TGTGCCAGCAGTTTATCATTGGAGCACGGGAAGGGGGCAGAATACTCCTACGAGCAGTACTTC
CDR3 protein: CASSLSLEHGKGAEYSYEQYF

clone size: -
V gene: TRBV15
J gene: TRBJ1-4
D gene: -
CDR3 DNA: TGTGCCACCAGCAGAAATAGATATGAAAAACTGTTTTTT
CDR3 protein: CATSRNRYEKLFF

clone size: -
V gene: TRBV7-2
J gene: TRBJ2-1
D gene: TRBD2
CDR3 DNA: TGTGCCAGCAGGGGAGGATTAGCGGGAGTATATGAGCAGTTCTTC
CDR3 protein: CASRGGLAGVYEQFF

clone size: -
V gene: TRBV28
J gene: TRBJ2-7
D gene: -
CDR3 DNA: TGTGCCAGCAGTTTATTCCGGGGCTCTGCGAACGAGCAGTACTTC
CDR3 protein: CASSLFRGSANEQYF

clone size: few
V gene: TRBV27
J gene: TRBJ2-7
D gene: -
CDR3 DNA: TGTGCCAGCGGGGCATTTCGCGAGCAGTACTTC
CDR3 protein: CASGAFREQYF

clone size: -
V gene: TRBV6-1
J gene: TRBJ2-1
D gene: TRBD2
CDR3 DNA: TGTGCCACTGTAGCGGGACTCCTAAGGGATGAGCAGTTCTTC
CDR3 protein: CATVAGLLRDEQFF

clone size: once
V gene: TRBV10-1
J gene: TRBJ2-2
D gene: -
CDR3 DNA: TGCGCCAGCAGCTTACAGGGATCCGGGGAGCTGTTTTTT
CDR3 protein: CASSLQGSGELFF

clone size: once
V gene: TRBV28
J gene: TRBJ2-7
D gene: TRBD2
CDR3 DNA: TGTGCCAGCAGTTCCCTCACTAGCGGGAGCTCCTACGAGCAGTACTTC
CDR3 protein: CASSSLTSGSSYEQYF

clone size: -
V gene: TRBV11-2
J gene: TRBJ2-1
D gene: -
CDR3 DNA: TGTGCCAGCAGCTTAGGTATACTAGCCCCGTACAATGAGCAGTTCTTC
CDR3 protein: CASSLGILAPYNEQFF

clone size: -
V gene: TRBV5-4
J gene: TRBJ2-7
D gene: -
CDR3 DNA: TGTGCCAGCAGCTTGCTCGCAGAAAGTAACGAGCAGTACTTC
CDR3 protein: CASSLLAESNEQYF

clone size: -
V gene: TRBV6-1
J gene: TRBJ1-1
D gene: TRBD1
CDR3 DNA: TGTGCCAGCAGTGAACTTTGGACAGGGAACGGGTACACTGAAGCTTTCTTT
CDR3 protein: CASSELWTGNGYTEAFF

clone size: -
V gene: TRBV28
J gene: TRBJ1-2
D gene: TRBD1
CDR3 DNA: TGTGCCAGCAGTTTGCCGACAGGGGTCGGTAGGGATAGTCATGGCTACACCTTC
CDR3 protein: CASSLPTGVGRDSHGYTF

clone size: once
V gene: TRBV11-3
J gene: TRBJ2-1
D gene: TRBD2
CDR3 DNA: TGTGCCAGCAGCACCAGAAACGGGACTAGCCTTAACAATGAGCAGTTCTTC
CDR3 protein: CASSTRNGTSLNNEQFF

clone size: -
V gene: TRBV5-4
J gene: TRBJ2-1
D gene: TRBD2
CDR3 DNA: TGTGCCAGCAGCAATCTAGCGGGAGATTGGAATGAGCAGTTCTTC
CDR3 protein: CASSNLAGDWNEQFF

clone size: -
V gene: TRBV15
J gene: TRBJ1-1
D gene: TRBD1
CDR3 DNA: TGTGCCACCAGCAGAACCGGGACAGGGAGGGGTGAAGCTTTCTTT
CDR3 protein: CATSRTGTGRGEAFF

clone size: -
V gene: TRBV28
J gene: TRBJ2-7
D gene: -
CDR3 DNA: TGTGCCAGCAGCCTGGACGGAGGGGGGGAGCAGTACTTC
CDR3 protein: CASSLDGGGEQYF

clone size: -
V gene: TRBV15
J gene: TRBJ2-1
D gene: -
CDR3 DNA: TGTGCCACCAGCGGACGTACAGGGAGCTCCTACAATGAGCAGTTCTTC
CDR3 protein: CATSGRTGSSYNEQFF

clone size: -
V gene: TRBV7-8
J gene: TRBJ2-1
D gene: -
CDR3 DNA: TGTGCCAGCAGCTTAGACCAATCGGGTTGGGCCAGGGTCAATGAGCAGTTCTTC
CDR3 protein: CASSLDQSGWARVNEQFF

clone size: -
V gene: TRBV13
J gene: TRBJ2-7
D gene: -
CDR3 DNA: TGTGCCAGCAGCCACAGGGCAGGCACCTACGAGCAGTACTTC
CDR3 protein: CASSHRAGTYEQYF

clone size: few
V gene: TRBV27
J gene: TRBJ2-7
D gene: TRBD2
CDR3 DNA: TGTGCCAGCAGCGGACTAGCGGGAATCTACGAGCAGTACTTC
CDR3 protein: CASSGLAGIYEQYF

clone size: once
V gene: TRBV28
J gene: TRBJ1-2
D gene: -
CDR3 DNA: TGTGCCAGCAGTCCCCGTGGCAGGTTCTATGGCTACACCTTC
CDR3 protein: CASSPRGRFYGYTF

clone size: -
V gene: TRBV4-3
J gene: TRBJ2-7
D gene: -
CDR3 DNA: TGCGCCAGCAGCCTGGGGGGTTCCTACGAGCAGTACTTC
CDR3 protein: CASSLGGSYEQYF

clone size: -
V gene: TRBV6-1
J gene: TRBJ2-4
D gene: TRBD1
CDR3 DNA: TGTGCCAGCAGTGAAGATGAGGGGGCGCTGGACATTCAGTACTTC
CDR3 protein: CASSEDEGALDIQYF